These 29 T cell receptor beta chains were all obtained from the same sample, sequenced in a study of blood T cells in healthy people across ages. Combining a sample-barcoded 5' primer with a J-beta primer mix, a second PCR ran for roughly 7 to 12 cycles. MiXCR was run by TCRdb on the 5' RACE reads, yielding one entry per CDR3 protein. The top ten hold just over 4% of the sample, which has 1.4 million or so distinct CDR3 sequences, 35% to 45% seen once. Sequences were obtained from blood. The receptor source for this set is a woman between 18 and 29 years old in good health.

The rearrangement joins TRBV13 to TRBJ1-6; no clear D gene. Per the germline V gene, CDR1 is PRHDT and CDR2 is FYEKMQ (reference sequence). The CDR3 has 15 amino acids. Trimming stripped 2 bases from V and 6 bases from J, with 11 bases between. CDR3 nucleotides: TGTGCCAGCAGCTTATCGCGCAGTTTTAATTCACCCCTCCACTTT. It translates to CASSLSRSFNSPLHF.

J is TRBJ2-7 and V is TRBV12-3 or TRBV12-4; a weak D match, TRBD2 (5 bases). The V end was cut by 4 bases, the J end by 0 bases, with 7 bases between. This CDR3 spans 13 amino acids. The CDR3 nucleotides read TGTGCCAGCAGTTCGGGATACTCCTACGAGCAGTACTTC. Amino acids: CASSSGYSYEQYF.

This clonotype was counted only a few times. This chain uses TRBV7-3 with TRBJ2-1; TRBD2 agrees at 8 bases. In germline, CDR1 is SGHTA, CDR2 FQGTGA. The J segment lost 4 bases and the V segment lost 5 bases, leaving 7 bases of the junction unmatched. The CDR3 is made up of 15 amino acids. The CDR3 bases are TGTGCCAGCAGCCCGAAGTTAGCGGGGTACAATGAGCAGTTCTTC. Amino acids: CASSPKLAGYNEQFF.

The V gene is TRBV7-9, the J gene TRBJ1-4; TRBD1 matches 10 bases. CDR1 SEHNR and CDR2 FQNEAQ come from the germline V gene (reference sequence). J lost 7 bases, V lost 4 bases, and 3 bases had no gene match. The CDR3 sequence is 14 residues long. The CDR3 coding sequence is TGTGCCAGCAGCTACGGGACAGGGGCTGAAAAACTGTTTTTT. It is translated as CASSYGTGAEKLFF.

The CDR3 spells CASSQLGLAGGHWYQETQYF. CDR3 DNA sequence: TGTGCCAGCAGCCAACTGGGGCTAGCGGGAGGACATTGGTACCAAGAGACCCAGTACTTC. The V gene is TRBV21-1, the J gene TRBJ2-5; the DNA was not used to check the table's D call, TRBD2. TRBV21-1 is deemed a pseudogene. The CDR3 consists of 20 residues.

This chain links TRBV6-6 with TRBJ2-7, with D uncertain. The CDR3 spans 15 residues. V was shortened by 3 bases and J by 1 base, with 13 bases between the two germline ends. CDR1 MNHNY and CDR2 SVGAGI come from the germline V gene (reference sequence). CDR3 region: CASSYKARHSYEQYF. CDR3 in DNA: TGTGCCAGCAGTTATAAGGCTAGGCATTCCTACGAGCAGTACTTC.

Note on this clonotype: Germline and junction disagree at one end, which may indicate a read error. The V and J genes are TRBV7-2 and TRBJ2-1, with 7 bases that match TRBD2. This CDR3 is 18 amino acids long. Germline V CDR1 and CDR2: SGHTA, FQGNSA. The CDR3 bases are TGTGCCAGCAGCCCGGGGGGAAGCGGACCTTTATTGAGGAATGAGAAGTTCTTC. Its protein product is CASSPGGSGPLLRNEKFF.

This clonotype was found many times. The rearrangement uses TRBV10-3 and TRBJ2-7, with no clear D. Trimming cost V 2 bases and J 2 bases, with 10 bases left between them. CDR3 size: 14 residues. The germline V gene encodes CDR1 ENHRY and CDR2 SYGVKD. CDR3 DNA: TGTGCCATCAGTGAGAACGGGTTGACCTACGAGCAGTACTTC. This translates into CAISENGLTYEQYF.

The chain employs TRBV5-1 and TRBJ2-6; no firm D call. The germline V and J ends were trimmed by 4 bases and 2 bases, with 10 bases remaining between them. The CDR3 length is 15 residues. Germline lookup yields CDR1 SGHRS and CDR2 YFSETQ. CDR3 protein: CASSRTETGANVLTF. The CDR3 DNA reads as TGCGCCAGCAGCCGAACAGAGACTGGGGCCAACGTCCTGACTTTC. Full variable domain (rest looked up from reference TRBV5-1 and TRBJ2-6): KAGVTQTPRYLIKTRGQQVTLSCSPISGHRSVSWYQQTPGQGLQFLFEYFSETQRNKGNFPGRFSGRQFSNSRSEMNVSTLELGDSALYLCASSRTETGANVLTFGAGSRLTVL.

A remark on this clonotype: Germline and junction disagree at one end, which may indicate a read error. V usage is TRBV7-9 and J usage is TRBJ2-1; D may be TRBD1 (6 bases). The CDR3 is made up of 16 amino acids. Germline V lookup: CDR1 SEHNR, CDR2 FQNEAQ (reference sequence). Here the CDR3 DNA reads TGTGCCAGCAGCTCACACAGGGCTAGCTCCGACAATGAGCAGTTCTTC. The encoded protein is CASSSHRASSDNEQFF.

The chain carries TRBV7-2 and TRBJ2-1; 10 nucleotides match TRBD1. The CDR3 totals 16 residues. V dropped 3 bases and J dropped 4; count of bases not matched to a gene: 6. Germline CDR1 SGHTA, CDR2 FQGNSA. The CDR3 DNA reads as TGTGCCAGCAGCTTCGAAGGGACAGGGGTTTACAATGAGCAGTTCTTC. It translates to CASSFEGTGVYNEQFF.

V and J are TRBV29-1 and TRBJ1-1; the D gene is possibly TRBD1 (6 bases). Germline CDR1 and CDR2: SQVTM and ANQGSEA. The CDR3 runs to 12 residues. V shed 7 bases and J shed 5 bases, with 14 bases lying between them. CDR3 sequence (DNA): TGCAGCGCTACATGGACAGTTACTGAAGCTTTCTTT. It codes for CSATWTVTEAFF.

In its sample, this clonotype was seen a few times. This rearrangement joins TRBV18 to TRBJ2-5, with D possibly TRBD2 on 6 matching bases. This CDR3 spans 13 amino acids. CDR1 is KGHSH and CDR2 is LQKENI in the germline V gene. Trimming left V 4 bases short and J 2 bases short, with 8 bases between. This CDR3 reads CASSLREQETQYF. In DNA, the CDR3 is TGTGCCAGCTCACTGCGGGAACAAGAGACCCAGTACTTC.

V is TRBV29-1 and J is TRBJ2-3; maybe TRBD2 (5 bases). CDR1 is SQVTM, CDR2 ANQGSEA, per germline. This CDR3 has 14 amino acids. Trimming took off 8 bases at V and 4 bases at J, with 19 bases between the two ends. CDR3 sequence: CSLPLGPDSDTQYF. CDR3 bases: TGCAGCCTACCATTAGGGCCGGACTCAGATACGCAGTATTTT.

Notes on this clonotype: A much bigger clone sits one base away, suggesting this may be a read error. The V call is TRBV20-1, the J call TRBJ2-5; 9 nucleotides align to TRBD2. CDR3 length: 12 residues. Germline trimming cut 3 bases from V and 11 bases from J; bases unmatched to any gene: 7. Germline V gene sequence: CDR1 DFQATT, CDR2 SNEGSKA (reference sequence). The CDR3 DNA reads as TGCAGTGCTAGGCTAGCGGGAAATGAGCAGTACTTC. It codes for CSARLAGNEQYF.

This clonotype was seen only a few times. J is TRBJ1-2 and V is TRBV28, with D hard to call. The V gene's germline CDR1 is MDHEN and CDR2 SYDVKM. The length of the CDR3 is 16 residues. Between the trimmed V and J ends, which lost 5 bases and 1 base, there was a span of 17 bases. The CDR3 sequence is CASSPFRLIINYGYTF. CDR3 DNA: TGTGCCAGCAGTCCGTTTCGACTGATTATTAACTATGGCTACACCTTC.

The J gene is TRBJ1-2, the V gene TRBV15, with D tentatively TRBD1 (5 bases). Germline V gene sequence: CDR1 LNHNV, CDR2 YYDKDF (reference sequence). This CDR3 contains 14 residues. The germline V and J ends were trimmed by 4 bases and 4 bases, with 13 bases remaining between them. CDR3: CATSTSTAGYGYTF. CDR3 coding DNA: TGTGCCACCAGCACTTCGACAGCGGGCTATGGCTACACCTTC.

V gene TRBV3-1 combines with J gene TRBJ2-5; D unresolved. Trimming left V 4 bases short and J 5 bases short, with 11 bases between. Germline values: CDR1 LGHDT, CDR2 YNNKEL (reference sequence). The CDR3 runs 13 residues. The CDR3 loop reads CASSRVFEETQYF. CDR3 sequence (DNA): TGTGCCAGCAGCCGGGTGTTTGAGGAGACCCAGTACTTC.

The V and J genes are TRBV12-3 or TRBV12-4 and TRBJ1-2; the match to TRBD1 covers 8 bases. CDR3 length: 17 amino acids. V lost 3 bases, J lost 6 bases, and 15 bases stayed unmatched. CDR3 coding DNA: TGTGCCAGCAGTTTTCGGACAGGGCTCCTGGTGAAGCATGGCTACACCTTC. This translates into CASSFRTGLLVKHGYTF.

This clonotype was detected a few times. This chain links TRBV20-1 with TRBJ1-6; D is ambiguous. This CDR3 region has 13 residues. The V end was cut by 0 bases, the J end by 9 bases, with 9 bases between. Germline V gene sequence: CDR1 DFQATT, CDR2 SNEGSKA (reference sequence). For the CDR3, the DNA is TGCAGTGCTAGAGAAGGTAGACCTTCACCCCTCCACTTT. This sequence encodes CSAREGRPSPLHF.

This clonotype was detected a few times. The chain recombines TRBV27 with TRBJ2-4, with a possible D match to TRBD2 (5 bases). The CDR3 consists of 13 residues. Germline values: CDR1 MNHEY, CDR2 SMNVEV (reference sequence). V gave up 0 bases and J gave up 8 bases, with 8 bases separating them. The CDR3 is CASSLSGRYIQYF. The CDR3 DNA is TGTGCCAGCAGTTTATCGGGGAGATACATTCAGTACTTC.

V is TRBV6-6 and J is TRBJ2-5, with 9 bases lining up with TRBD1. CDR3 size: 16 residues. V was pared by 8 bases and J by 11 bases, with 21 bases of the junction left unmatched. CDR1 MNHNY and CDR2 SVGAGI come from the germline V gene (reference sequence). The DNA of the CDR3 is TGTGCCAGCTTTCCCTCTGGGACAGGGTACCACAATGAGCAGTACTTC. Protein sequence: CASFPSGTGYHNEQYF.

The chain links TRBV28 to TRBJ2-3; D not resolved. Per germline, CDR1 MDHEN and CDR2 SYDVKM. This CDR3 is built from 15 residues. Trimming cost V 4 bases and J 4 bases, with 15 bases left between them. The CDR3: CASSSQVRSPDTQYF. CDR3 bases: TGTGCCAGCAGTTCCCAGGTCCGAAGCCCAGATACGCAGTATTTT.

This chain links TRBV5-6 with TRBJ1-1; D is undetermined. The CDR3 covers 14 residues. The V gene lost 0 bases and the J gene lost 6 bases, with 12 bases spanning the gap. Germline V lookup: CDR1 SGHDT, CDR2 YYEEEE. The CDR3 DNA is TGTGCCAGCAGCTTGGATTGGAAAGGCTCTGAAGCTTTCTTT. Its translation: CASSLDWKGSEAFF.

As concerns this clonotype: A read error may be the cause here, since a much bigger clone is one base away. The chain joins TRBV29-1 to TRBJ2-7, with D perhaps TRBD1 (5 bases). This CDR3 spans 10 amino acids. Deletions cut 5 bases from V and 7 bases from J, with 9 bases between. Germline CDR1 reads SQVTM; CDR2 reads ANQGSEA. This CDR3 reads CSVLGVEQYF. The CDR3 region has the DNA TGCAGCGTTTTAGGGGTTGAGCAGTACTTC.

The chain couples TRBV2 to TRBJ2-5; a possible D gene is TRBD2 (5 bases). V was trimmed by 6 bases and J by 11 bases, leaving 28 bases between them. The germline V gene encodes CDR1 SNHLY and CDR2 FYNNEI. The CDR3 covers 16 residues. CDR3 nucleotide sequence: TGTGCCAGCAGCGCCTCGGGGTCGCGAGTGTACAATGAGCAGTACTTC. Translation gives CASSASGSRVYNEQYF. The full variable domain, rest sourced from reference TRBV2 and TRBJ2-5, is EPEVTQTPSHQVTQMGQEVILRCVPISNHLYFYWYRQILGQKVEFLVSFYNNEISEKSEIFDDQFSVERPDGSNFTLKIRSTKLEDSAMYFCASSASGSRVYNEQYFGPGTRLLVL.

The rearrangement links TRBV10-3 to TRBJ1-6; D gene uncertain. There are 14 residues in the CDR3. V was trimmed by 1 base and J by 6 bases, leaving 7 bases between them. Germline V gene lookup returns CDR1 ENHRY and CDR2 SYGVKD. The CDR3 protein is CAISELASNSPLHF. The CDR3 DNA is TGTGCCATCAGTGAGTTGGCCTCTAATTCACCCCTCCACTTT.

This clonotype was recorded only once. Mismatch with germline at one junction end may stem from a read error. This rearrangement joins TRBV5-6 to TRBJ2-3; 7 nucleotides line up with TRBD2. This CDR3 spans 16 amino acids. From germline, CDR1 is SGHDT and CDR2 YYEEEE. The CDR3 loop reads CACSLGLSPNTDTQYF. The CDR3 DNA follows: TGTGCCTGCAGCTTGGGACTATCCCCCAACACAGATACGCAGTATTTT.

The J gene is TRBJ1-2, the V gene TRBV14; unclear D gene. This CDR3 is built from 12 residues. The V gene's germline CDR1 is SGHDN and CDR2 FVKESK. Trimming left V 6 bases short and J 8 bases short, with 13 bases between. CDR3 sequence: CASRLEEEGYTF. The CDR3 nucleotides are TGTGCCAGCAGATTGGAGGAGGAGGGCTACACCTTC.